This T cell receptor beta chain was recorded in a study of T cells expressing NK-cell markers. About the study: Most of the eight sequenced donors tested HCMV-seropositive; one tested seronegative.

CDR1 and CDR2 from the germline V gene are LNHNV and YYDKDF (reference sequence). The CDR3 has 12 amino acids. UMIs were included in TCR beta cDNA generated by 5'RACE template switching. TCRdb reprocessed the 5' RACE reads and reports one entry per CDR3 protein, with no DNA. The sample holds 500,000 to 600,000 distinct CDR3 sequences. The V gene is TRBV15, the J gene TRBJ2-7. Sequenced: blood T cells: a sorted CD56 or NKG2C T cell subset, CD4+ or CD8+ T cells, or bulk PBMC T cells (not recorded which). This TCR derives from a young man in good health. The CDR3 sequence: CATSRDLYEQYF.